These 5 T cell receptor beta chains were sequenced from one sample in a study of T cells in Graves' hyperthyroidism and ophthalmopathy. TCR beta CDR3 region amplification was performed from RNA transcripts. RT-PCR in the first round (using the HTBI primer set) targeted the TCR CDR3. TCRdb used MiXCR to reprocess the multiplex PCR reads, holding one entry per CDR3 protein. The sample comprises 500,000 to 700,000 distinct CDR3 sequences, approximately 16% of which are singletons, and around 19% rests with the top ten. The sample was blood. The source of these receptors is a woman under 30 with Graves' hyperthyroidism.

J is TRBJ2-1 and V is TRBV29-1; 7 nucleotides agree with TRBD2. Germline values: CDR1 SQVTM, CDR2 ANQGSEA. There are 18 residues in the CDR3. J was trimmed by 5 bases and V by 5 bases; bases with no gene match: 21. CDR3 in amino acids: CSVIFWGGGEGGDNEQFF. The CDR3 coding sequence is TGCAGCGTTATCTTTTGGGGGGGAGGGGAGGGAGGCGACAATGAGCAGTTCTTC.

This clonotype was seen at least ten times. The rearrangement links TRBV10-3 to TRBJ2-1, with D possibly matching TRBD2 (6 bases). The CDR3 is 14 residues long. The germline V gene encodes CDR1 ENHRY and CDR2 SYGVKD. Trimming shortened V by 10 bases and J by 6 bases, and 19 bases separated the two germline ends. The CDR3 region is CATQESDGGNEQFF. CDR3 nucleotide sequence: TGTGCCACCCAAGAATCGGACGGGGGCAATGAGCAGTTCTTC.

The genes are TRBV6-1 and TRBJ2-7; TRBD1 or TRBD2 may be the D gene (6 bases each). Germline V CDR1 and CDR2: MNHNS, SASEGT. Trimming shortened V by 7 bases and J by 1 base, and 14 bases separated the two germline ends. The CDR3 length is 14 residues. The CDR3 is CASTFRGGSYEQYF. DNA of the CDR3: TGTGCCAGCACCTTCAGGGGAGGATCCTACGAGCAGTACTTC.

J is TRBJ1-1 and V is TRBV19, with 8 bases fitting TRBD1. Germline CDR1 reads LNHDA; CDR2 reads SQIVND (reference sequence). Losses at the gene ends were 7 bases for V and 3 bases for J; bases not matched to a gene: 4. The CDR3 has 13 amino acids. CDR3 DNA: TGTGCCAGTACAGCGGACAGGGACACTGAAGCTTTCTTT. Its protein is CASTADRDTEAFF.

This sequence joins TRBV5-4 and TRBJ2-7; D tentatively fits TRBD1 or TRBD2 (5 bases each). Germline lookup yields CDR1 SGHNT and CDR2 YYREEE (reference sequence). V was shortened by 7 bases and J by 2 bases, with 16 bases between the two germline ends. This CDR3 has 14 residues. CDR3 residues: CASAQSRGPYEQYF. The DNA of the CDR3 is TGTGCCAGCGCACAATCTCGGGGACCCTACGAGCAGTACTTC.